This is a list of T cell receptor beta chains from one sample in a study of vaccination effects on CD4 cells after COVID-19. Produced via immunoSEQ multiplex PCR; TCRdb's table is partial and in-frame only. The sample lists under 85,000 clones; about three quarters were seen once. For these receptors, no antigen is known. This specimen was CD4+ T cells from PBMCs cultured with HCoV-OC43 spike peptides, taken after COVID-19 vaccination. Receptors originate from a human donor who received a COVID-19 vaccine. Each CDR3 is given with its conserved first and last residue. Each record gives: V gene, J gene, D gene, clone size, CDR3 DNA, CDR3 protein. A D gene is named only where the DNA matches it firmly. Where a row states a size, it is once, few, many or the class of an expanded clone; other rows omit it.

V: TRBV21-1
J: TRBJ1-4
D: .
size: .
DNA: TGTGCCAGCAGCACCACGGAGGAGAATGAAAAACTGTTTTTT
CDR3: CASSTTEENEKLFF

V: TRBV10-1
J: TRBJ1-1
D: .
size: .
DNA: TGCGCCAGCAGTGAGTCGCCGGGGGAAGCTTTCTTT
CDR3: CASSESPGEAFF

V: TRBV7-9
J: TRBJ1-1
D: TRBD1
size: .
DNA: TGTGCCAGCAGCTTTGAGACAGGGAGGACTGAAGCTTTCTTT
CDR3: CASSFETGRTEAFF

V: TRBV29-1
J: TRBJ2-2
D: .
size: .
DNA: TGCAGCGTTACGGAGCAGGTGGCCAGCACCGGGGAGCTGTTTTTT
CDR3: CSVTEQVASTGELFF

V: TRBV7-2
J: TRBJ2-5
D: .
size: .
DNA: TGTGCCAGCAGCTTACGGTCTGGGCAAGAGACCCAGTACTTC
CDR3: CASSLRSGQETQYF

V: TRBV18
J: TRBJ1-5
D: .
size: .
DNA: TGTGCCAGCTCAACGTCACTCGGACAGCAGTATCAGCCCCAGCATTTT
CDR3: CASSTSLGQQYQPQHF

V: TRBV7-3
J: TRBJ1-1
D: .
size: .
DNA: TGTGCCAGCAGCACGGACACTAGAACTGAAGCTTTCTTT
CDR3: CASSTDTRTEAFF

V: TRBV4-1
J: TRBJ1-2
D: TRBD1
size: .
DNA: TGCGCCAGCAGCTCTACAGGGGAGAGCTATGGCTACACCTTC
CDR3: CASSSTGESYGYTF

V: TRBV10-1
J: TRBJ1-3
D: TRBD1
size: .
DNA: TGCGCCAGCAGGGCCGGGACAGGGACCTCAGTCTCTGGAAACACCATATATTTT
CDR3: CASRAGTGTSVSGNTIYF

V: TRBV7-2
J: TRBJ1-5
D: TRBD1
size: .
DNA: TGTGCCAGCAGCTTAGGGACAGGGAATCAGCCCCAGCATTTT
CDR3: CASSLGTGNQPQHF

V: TRBV4-1
J: TRBJ1-2
D: .
size: few
DNA: TGCGCCAGCAGCCAAGAGCCAGCCAATTCTAACTATGGCTACACCTTC
CDR3: CASSQEPANSNYGYTF

V: TRBV7-2
J: TRBJ1-4
D: TRBD1
size: .
DNA: TGTGCCAGCAGTGTAGCGGGGGACAGGGGAGGAGGCGCTAATGAAAAACTGTTTTTT
CDR3: CASSVAGDRGGGANEKLFF

V: TRBV3-1/TRBV3-2
J: TRBJ2-3
D: .
size: .
DNA: TGTGCCAGCAGCGGACGGGCGCCAGATACGCAGTATTTT
CDR3: CASSGRAPDTQYF

V: TRBV18
J: TRBJ2-1
D: TRBD2
size: .
DNA: TGTGCCAGCTCACCGGGACTAGCGTATGAGCAGTTCTTC
CDR3: CASSPGLAYEQFF

V: TRBV24-1
J: TRBJ2-5
D: .
size: .
DNA: TGTGCCACCAGTGAGCCGTACAGGGCTGGGCGAGAGACCCAGTACTTC
CDR3: CATSEPYRAGRETQYF

V: TRBV4-3
J: TRBJ1-2
D: .
size: .
DNA: TGCGCCAGCAGCCAAGGCAGGGGTGGCTACACCTTC
CDR3: CASSQGRGGYTF

V: TRBV12-5
J: TRBJ2-5
D: TRBD1
size: .
DNA: TGTGCTAGTGGTTTGAGCCTGACAGGGGGGAACCAAGAGACCCAGTACTTC
CDR3: CASGLSLTGGNQETQYF

V: TRBV6-4
J: TRBJ1-5
D: .
size: .
DNA: TGTGCCAGCAGTGACTCAAAGACGAAAAACCAGCCCCAGCATTTT
CDR3: CASSDSKTKNQPQHF

V: TRBV7-9
J: TRBJ2-3
D: .
size: few
DNA: TGTGCCAGCAGCCCCTTATCCAACACAGATACGCAGTATTTT
CDR3: CASSPLSNTDTQYF

V: TRBV3-1/TRBV3-2
J: TRBJ2-5
D: TRBD2
size: .
DNA: TGTGCCAGCAGCCCCTTTTTATCGCGGGGGGGTGGACATGGCACCCAGTACTTC
CDR3: CASSPFLSRGGGHGTQYF

V: TRBV3-1/TRBV3-2
J: TRBJ2-1
D: .
size: few
DNA: TGTGCCAGCAGCCGGCGGAGCTCCTACAATGAGCAGTTCTTC
CDR3: CASSRRSSYNEQFF

V: TRBV11-2
J: TRBJ2-5
D: .
size: .
DNA: TGTGCCAGCAGCTTAACCGAGGGCTTATATCAAGAGACCCAGTACTTC
CDR3: CASSLTEGLYQETQYF

V: TRBV20-1
J: TRBJ1-1
D: .
size: few
DNA: TGCAGTGCCCTCCGGACAGCCGTAGCTTTCTTT
CDR3: CSALRTAVAFF

V: TRBV7-2
J: TRBJ1-6
D: .
size: .
DNA: TGTGCCAGCAGGGGGGTGGGGTCCTATAATTCACCCCTCCACTTT
CDR3: CASRGVGSYNSPLHF

V: TRBV6-4
J: TRBJ2-1
D: TRBD1
size: once
DNA: TGTGCCAGCAGTGACGCAGGGGGCAAGTTCTTC
CDR3: CASSDAGGKFF

V: TRBV7-3
J: TRBJ2-5
D: .
size: few
DNA: TGTGCCAGCAGTCTGCAGGGGGGCGCGGAGACCCAGTACTTC
CDR3: CASSLQGGAETQYF

V: TRBV5-1
J: TRBJ2-2
D: .
size: once
DNA: TGCGCCAGCAGCTTGCTGAACACCGGGGAGCTGTTTTTT
CDR3: CASSLLNTGELFF

V: TRBV2
J: TRBJ1-4
D: .
size: .
DNA: TGTGCCAGCAAACGGTCCAATAATGAAAAACTGTTTTTT
CDR3: CASKRSNNEKLFF

V: TRBV6-5
J: TRBJ2-1
D: .
size: .
DNA: TGTGCCAGCAGCCAACGTCGAGGGGGGTATGAGCAGTTCTTC
CDR3: CASSQRRGGYEQFF

V: TRBV24-1
J: TRBJ1-1
D: TRBD1
size: .
DNA: TGTGCCACCAGTGACCCGACAGGGGGTCGCACTGAAGCTTTCTTT
CDR3: CATSDPTGGRTEAFF

V: TRBV19
J: TRBJ1-5
D: .
size: .
DNA: TGTGCCAGTAGTCCGCGACACGTGGGGGGCTTTCAGCCCCAGCATTTT
CDR3: CASSPRHVGGFQPQHF

V: TRBV4-1
J: TRBJ1-2
D: .
size: .
DNA: TGCGCCAGCAGCCAAGAGATTGTAAAGGGGCGAGTTGGCTACACCTTC
CDR3: CASSQEIVKGRVGYTF

V: TRBV7-3
J: TRBJ2-3
D: .
size: .
DNA: TGTGCCAGCAGCTTAACGTTCGCTCGTCACACAGATACGCAGTATTTT
CDR3: CASSLTFARHTDTQYF

V: TRBV6-5
J: TRBJ1-1
D: .
size: .
DNA: TGTGCCAGCAGTTCCCTGAGACAGGCTTCAAACACTGAAGCTTTCTTT
CDR3: CASSSLRQASNTEAFF

V: TRBV30
J: TRBJ1-5
D: .
size: .
DNA: TGTGCCTGGAGTGTACAGTACAATCAGCCCCAGCATTTT
CDR3: CAWSVQYNQPQHF

V: TRBV7-9
J: TRBJ2-2
D: .
size: few
DNA: TGTGCCAGCAGCTTAGAACGCACCGGGGAGCTGTTTTTT
CDR3: CASSLERTGELFF

V: TRBV20-1
J: TRBJ1-2
D: .
size: few
DNA: TGCAGTCCGAGTGGGGGGTATGGCTACACCTTC
CDR3: CSPSGGYGYTF

V: TRBV7-2
J: TRBJ1-6
D: .
size: .
DNA: TGTGCCAGCAGCCACGTTAATTCACCCCTCCACTTT
CDR3: CASSHVNSPLHF

V: TRBV30
J: TRBJ1-1
D: .
size: .
DNA: TGTGCCTGGGTCCCCGCGGGACACCCGAACACTGAAGCTTTCTTT
CDR3: CAWVPAGHPNTEAFF

V: TRBV30
J: TRBJ1-4
D: .
size: .
DNA: TGTGCCTGGAGTGTACTGGATGAAAAACTGTTTTTT
CDR3: CAWSVLDEKLFF

V: TRBV18
J: TRBJ1-1
D: .
size: .
DNA: TGTGCCAGCTCACCACAGGGGTTGAACACTGAAGCTTTCTTT
CDR3: CASSPQGLNTEAFF

V: TRBV28
J: TRBJ1-1
D: .
size: once
DNA: TGTGCCACCCGTTGGACAGAGAACACTGAAGCTTTCTTT
CDR3: CATRWTENTEAFF

V: TRBV2
J: TRBJ1-2
D: .
size: .
DNA: TGTGCCAGCAGTGAAGGCGGGGGGCGGAACTATGGCTACACCTTC
CDR3: CASSEGGGRNYGYTF

V: TRBV5-1
J: TRBJ2-2
D: .
size: .
DNA: TGCGCCAGCAGCCCGACACCGGGACTGAGGAACACCGGGGAGCTGTTTTTT
CDR3: CASSPTPGLRNTGELFF

V: TRBV19
J: TRBJ1-1
D: .
size: .
DNA: TGTGCCAGTAGTATTCTTACGGGAGGCACTGAAGCTTTCTTT
CDR3: CASSILTGGTEAFF

V: TRBV18
J: TRBJ2-3
D: TRBD2
size: once
DNA: TGTGCCAGCTCACCACCGGCTAGCGGGGGGAGATTCGATACGCAGTATTTT
CDR3: CASSPPASGGRFDTQYF

V: TRBV18
J: TRBJ2-2
D: .
size: .
DNA: TGTGCCAGCTCACCCGGACAGCTAATTTACACCGGGGAGCTGTTTTTT
CDR3: CASSPGQLIYTGELFF

V: TRBV2
J: TRBJ2-3
D: .
size: .
DNA: TGTGCCAGCAGTGAAGCGGTCCGTACGGATACGCAGTATTTT
CDR3: CASSEAVRTDTQYF

V: TRBV5-1
J: TRBJ1-6
D: .
size: few
DNA: TGCGCCAGCAGCAGATTACCGGGACCTATTGCCAGTTCACCCCTCCACTTT
CDR3: CASSRLPGPIASSPLHF

V: TRBV5-1
J: TRBJ1-5
D: .
size: few
DNA: TGCGCCAGCAGCTTGGGGGCAGTGGCCAATCAGCCCCAGCATTTT
CDR3: CASSLGAVANQPQHF

V: TRBV3-1/TRBV3-2
J: TRBJ1-3
D: TRBD1
size: .
DNA: TGTGCCAGCAGCCCGTCCCGGGACAGGGGGTTTACCATATATTTT
CDR3: CASSPSRDRGFTIYF

V: TRBV5-1
J: TRBJ1-4
D: .
size: .
DNA: TGCGCCAGCAGCTTAGCGGACAGCATTAATGAAAAACTGTTTTTT
CDR3: CASSLADSINEKLFF

V: TRBV6-5
J: TRBJ1-5
D: .
size: .
DNA: TGTGCCAGCAGTCCGACAGGAGATAGGCCCCAGCATTTT
CDR3: CASSPTGDRPQHF

V: TRBV10-1
J: TRBJ2-2
D: TRBD1
size: .
DNA: TGCGCCAGCAGCGGGTGGACAGGGTCGGACACCGGGGAGCTGTTTTTT
CDR3: CASSGWTGSDTGELFF